This TCR beta chain originates from a study of shared clonotypes between healthy human individuals. Clones were read by immunoSEQ multiplex PCR, and TCRdb kept only the in-frame ones, dropping some. Altogether about 580,000 clones are present, roughly 98% being singletons, with the ten largest covering 0.25% to 0.35%. Positively selected for CCR7, the CD45RO-negative cells used as naive CD8 cells excluded terminally differentiated effector memory CD45RA+ cells. Germline V gene sequence: CDR1 SEHNR, CDR2 FQNEAQ (reference sequence). The V end lost 3 bases, the J end lost 8 bases, and 16 bases lay between the germline ends. The CDR3 loop spans 15 amino acids.

This sequence originates from a man aged 25-45 years in good health. The chain carries TRBV7-9 and TRBJ1-4; no clear D gene. Sequenced sample: naive CD8+ T cells sorted from blood. The CDR3 sequence: CASSFPRFPGEKLFF. Here the CDR3 DNA reads TGTGCCAGCAGCTTCCCGAGGTTCCCGGGGGAAAAACTGTTTTTT.